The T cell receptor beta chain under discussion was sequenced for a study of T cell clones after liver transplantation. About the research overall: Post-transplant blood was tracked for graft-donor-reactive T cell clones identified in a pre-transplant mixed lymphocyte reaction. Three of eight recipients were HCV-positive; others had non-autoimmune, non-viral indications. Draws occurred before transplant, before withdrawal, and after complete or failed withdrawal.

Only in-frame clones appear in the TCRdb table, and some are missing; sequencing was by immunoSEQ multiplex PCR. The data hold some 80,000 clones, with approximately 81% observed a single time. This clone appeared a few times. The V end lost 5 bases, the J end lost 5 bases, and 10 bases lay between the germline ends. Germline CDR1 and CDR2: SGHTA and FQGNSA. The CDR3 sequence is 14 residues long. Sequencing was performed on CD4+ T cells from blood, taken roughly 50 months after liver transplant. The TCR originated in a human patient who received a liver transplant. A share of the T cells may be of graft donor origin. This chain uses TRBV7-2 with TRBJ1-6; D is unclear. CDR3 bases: TGTGCCAGCAGCCCAGTTACGGATAATTCACCCCTCCACTTT. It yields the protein CASSPVTDNSPLHF.